These 23 T cell receptor beta chains share one sample of origin, sequenced in a study of regulatory T cells in long-lasting Graves disease. Arm-PCR of CDR3 regions and iRepertoire HTBI primers were the basis on which TCR beta libraries were built. TCRdb reprocessed the multiplex PCR reads with MiXCR, giving one entry per CDR3 protein. Of about 540,000 distinct CDR3 sequences in the sample, roughly 14% were seen once. Time point described: newly diagnosed GD, antithyroid drugs for less than 3 months. Generation of the TCR library employed RNA extracted from PBMCs. This sample was also put to use in a study of T cells in Graves' hyperthyroidism and ophthalmopathy.

The source was peripheral blood mononuclear cells (PBMCs), collected at new diagnosis, from a patient treated with antithyroid drugs. Receptors were obtained from a man in his thirties or forties with Graves disease.

On this clonotype itself: At one boundary the junction diverges from the germline segment, which might be a read error. CDR3: CATSGQGGSSGANVLTF. For the CDR3, the DNA is TGTGCCACGAGTGGGCAAGGGGGTAGCTCTGGGGCCAACGTCCTGACTTTC. The V gene is TRBV24-1, the J gene TRBJ2-6, with a tentative D call TRBD1 (6 bases). The CDR3 length is 17 residues. Germline CDR1 is KGHDR and CDR2 is SFDVKD.

This clonotype showed up many times. The chain couples TRBV20-1 to TRBJ2-3; no firm D call. Germline V lookup: CDR1 DFQATT, CDR2 SNEGSKA (reference sequence). The V and J ends lost 0 bases and 6 bases respectively, with 7 bases between them. CDR3 length: 12 amino acids. The CDR3 protein is CSARDMGDTQYF. As DNA, the CDR3 is TGCAGTGCTAGAGATATGGGCGATACGCAGTATTTT.

A few counts support this clonotype. A much larger clone lies one base from this, so it may be a read error. The gene calls are TRBV11-1 and TRBJ2-5, with a possible D match to TRBD1 (7 bases). The CDR3 contains 14 residues. The germline gives CDR1 SGHAT, CDR2 FQDESV (reference sequence). This chain's CDR3 is CASSLDRRGEPQYF. CDR3 DNA sequence: TGTGCCAGCAGCTTGGACAGGAGGGGAGAGCCCCAGTACTTC.

This clonotype was detected many times. This chain uses TRBV27 with TRBJ2-3, with 7 bases that match TRBD1. The germline gives CDR1 MNHEY, CDR2 SMNVEV (reference sequence). V shed 0 bases, J shed 7 bases, and the junction held 22 bases outside the gene matches. This CDR3 is built from 20 residues. CDR3 sequence (DNA): TGTGCCAGCAGTTTATCGGGGCCTTTGCGCTGGACAGGACCTCGACATACGCAGTATTTT. Residues: CASSLSGPLRWTGPRHTQYF.

This clonotype came up a few times. The chain carries TRBV25-1 and TRBJ1-4; D is undetermined. Looked up from germline, CDR1 is MGHDK and CDR2 is SYGVNS. V lost 3 bases to trimming and J lost 8 bases, with 10 bases between them. The CDR3 covers 13 residues. The CDR3 nucleotides read TGTGCCAGCAGTGATCCGGTAGGGGAAAAACTGTTTTTT. Translating it yields CASSDPVGEKLFF.

There are many counts of this clonotype. The chain employs TRBV12-3 or TRBV12-4 and TRBJ2-5; 12 bases agree with TRBD2. This CDR3 has 19 residues. Trimming cost V 1 base and J 2 bases; bases outside gene matches: 11. CDR3 protein: CASSLEALAGGPGQETQYF. The CDR3 coding sequence is TGTGCCAGCAGTTTAGAGGCGCTAGCGGGAGGGCCGGGACAAGAGACCCAGTACTTC.

As concerns this clonotype: It may be a read error: a sequence one base away is much more abundant. A read error is likely, as this CDR3 ends without the conserved phenylalanine or tryptophan. The rearrangement links TRBV30 to TRBJ2-3, with D unresolved. The germline V and J ends were trimmed by 1 base and 4 bases, with 6 bases remaining between them. Germline lookup yields CDR1 GTSNPN and CDR2 SVGIG (reference sequence). This CDR3 comprises 12 residues. This chain's CDR3 is CAWSASPDTQYL. The CDR3 nucleotides read TGTGCCTGGAGTGCTTCCCCAGATACGCAGTATCTT.

This clonotype showed up many times. V and J are TRBV28 and TRBJ1-2; D is ambiguous. This CDR3 comprises 13 residues. Trimming took 10 bases from V and 5 from J, leaving 17 bases between them. In germline, CDR1 is MDHEN, CDR2 SYDVKM. CDR3 nucleotides: TGTGCCACCCAAGCGGACGGCTCTTATGGCTACACCTTC. It translates to CATQADGSYGYTF.

V and J are TRBV19 and TRBJ1-1; a possible D gene is TRBD1 (5 bases). Trimming took 7 bases from V and 1 from J, leaving 16 bases between them. The CDR3 length is 15 residues. Germline values: CDR1 LNHDA, CDR2 SQIVND (reference sequence). The CDR3 DNA follows: TGTGCCAGTACTCGGGGGGGGTCTGGGAACACTGAAGCTTTCTTT. Residues: CASTRGGSGNTEAFF.

This sequence joins TRBV20-1 and TRBJ1-1; TRBD1 aligns across 7 bases. V was clipped by 0 bases and J by 0 bases; unmatched bases: 1. Germline values: CDR1 DFQATT, CDR2 SNEGSKA (reference sequence). The CDR3 is 14 residues long. The CDR3: CSARDGTVNTEAFF. The CDR3, as DNA: TGCAGTGCTAGAGATGGGACAGTGAACACTGAAGCTTTCTTT.

This clonotype was seen many times. This sequence joins TRBV7-6 and TRBJ2-7; no firm D call. This CDR3 has 16 residues. Trimming took off 5 bases at V and 2 bases at J, with 19 bases between the two ends. Germline V gives CDR1 SGHVS, CDR2 FNYEAQ. The CDR3 loop reads CASSEGLEFAPYEQYF. As DNA, the CDR3 is TGTGCCAGCAGCGAAGGTCTAGAGTTCGCCCCCTACGAGCAGTACTTC.

This clonotype was seen repeatedly, ten times or more. This chain links TRBV12-3 or TRBV12-4 with TRBJ2-1, with D possibly being TRBD2 (6 bases). Trimming stripped 1 base from V and 6 bases from J, with 16 bases between. The CDR3 runs 16 residues. The CDR3 sequence is CASSLGPAGTTNEQFF. The CDR3 region has the DNA TGTGCCAGCAGTTTAGGACCTGCGGGGACCACCAATGAGCAGTTCTTC.

This clonotype was seen at least ten times. The chain carries TRBV18 and TRBJ2-1; TRBD2 might be the D (6 bases). Germline V lookup: CDR1 KGHSH, CDR2 LQKENI. The CDR3 is 13 amino acids. V lost 4 bases and J lost 7, with 11 bases in between. Written as DNA, the CDR3 is TGTGCCAGCTCACGATACGGGAGTAATGAGCAGTTCTTC. It is translated as CASSRYGSNEQFF.

This clonotype was picked up many times. V gene TRBV6-1 combines with J gene TRBJ2-3, with TRBD2 identical over 9 bases. Germline-derived CDR1 and CDR2 are MNHNS and SASEGT. V was clipped by 7 bases and J by 0 bases; unmatched bases: 8. There are 16 residues in the CDR3. The CDR3 region is CASTRLAGVSTDTQYF. As DNA, the CDR3 is TGTGCCAGCACACGATTAGCGGGAGTTAGCACAGATACGCAGTATTTT.

This clonotype was seen many times. This sequence joins TRBV12-3 or TRBV12-4 and TRBJ2-7, with D perhaps TRBD2 (6 bases). Trimming removed 7 bases from V and 6 bases from J, with 19 bases in between. The CDR3 loop spans 14 amino acids. This CDR3 is CASTKGGSFGEQYF. The CDR3 bases are TGTGCCAGCACCAAAGGAGGGAGTTTTGGCGAGCAGTACTTC.

Points on this clonotype: This CDR3 is missing its conserved last phenylalanine or tryptophan, likely due to a read error. The chain couples TRBV10-3 to TRBJ1-2; D is unresolved. The germline V gene has CDR1 ENHRY and CDR2 SYGVKD. The CDR3 has 12 amino acids. The V and J ends lost 4 bases and 6 bases respectively, with 9 bases between them. The CDR3 loop reads CAISGGVNGYTS. CDR3 bases: TGTGCCATCAGTGGAGGCGTGAATGGCTACACCTCC.

This clonotype was observed at least ten times. The chain uses TRBV5-1 and TRBJ2-5, with D possibly matching TRBD1 (5 bases). CDR3 size: 15 residues. V was clipped by 0 bases and J by 5 bases, with 14 bases between them. Germline V gene lookup returns CDR1 SGHRS and CDR2 YFSETQ. CDR3 residues: CASSLALGARETQYF. DNA for the CDR3: TGCGCCAGCAGCTTGGCCTTAGGGGCGCGGGAGACCCAGTACTTC.

The table lists this clonotype with many counts. The rearrangement links TRBV6-1 to TRBJ2-7; 11 nucleotides match TRBD1. Germline V CDR1 and CDR2: MNHNS, SASEGT. The ends lost 4 bases at V and 2 bases at J; junction bases unmatched: 7. This CDR3 region has 16 residues. The CDR3 is CASSVEGQGETYEQYF. In DNA, the CDR3 is TGTGCCAGCAGTGTAGAGGGACAGGGGGAGACCTACGAGCAGTACTTC.

In its sample, this clonotype was seen many times. DNA of the CDR3: TGTGCCAGCAGGATCCCGGGACAGGGGTATGAGCAGTTCTTC. Its translation is CASRIPGQGYEQFF. This chain links TRBV11-2 with TRBJ2-1, with 10 bases that match TRBD1. The CDR3 spans 14 residues. V shed 6 bases and J 8 bases; nucleotides not matched to a gene: 7. The germline gives CDR1 SGHAT, CDR2 FQNNGV.

This clonotype has ten or more counts. The gene calls are TRBV20-1 and TRBJ2-7; D perhaps matches TRBD2 (5 bases). Between the trimmed V and J ends, which lost 6 bases and 3 bases, there was a span of 18 bases. The CDR3 loop spans 14 amino acids. CDR1 and CDR2 from the germline V gene are DFQATT and SNEGSKA (reference sequence). Here the CDR3 DNA reads TGCAGTGCCCGCCCCGGTACGGGGTTCTACGAGCAGTACTTC. It specifies CSARPGTGFYEQYF.

This clonotype was found many times. This chain connects TRBV2 to TRBJ2-2; weak D call: TRBD2 (6 bases). CDR3 length: 14 residues. The germline V gene encodes CDR1 SNHLY and CDR2 FYNNEI. Between the trimmed V and J ends, which lost 4 bases and 3 bases, there was a span of 9 bases. CDR3 DNA: TGTGCCAGCAGTGTCAGGGAGGACACCGGGGAGCTGTTTTTT. Its protein product is CASSVREDTGELFF.

There are many counts of this clonotype. The chain employs TRBV11-2 and TRBJ1-3, with D maybe TRBD1 (5 bases). Germline CDR1 reads SGHAT; CDR2 reads FQNNGV. V was cut by 5 bases and J by 1 base, with 15 bases left in between. The CDR3 length is 16 residues. CDR3 bases: TGTGCCAGCAGCCCCGGTGGGGCCAGGTCTGGAAACACCATATATTTT. It codes for CASSPGGARSGNTIYF.

At least ten counts were recorded for this clonotype. V gene TRBV7-9 combines with J gene TRBJ2-7; D is possibly TRBD1 or TRBD2 (5 bases each). This CDR3 has 14 residues. The V gene lost 5 bases and the J gene lost 3 bases, with 14 bases spanning the gap. Germline V gene lookup returns CDR1 SEHNR and CDR2 FQNEAQ (reference sequence). The CDR3 bases are TGTGCCAGCAGCCCCTCGGGGCAGATCTACGAGCAGTACTTC. Its protein is CASSPSGQIYEQYF.